These 2 T cell receptor beta chains share one sample of origin, sequenced in a study of Graves' ophthalmopathy and Graves' hyperthyroidism. From RNA, the CDR3 regions of TCR beta chains were amplified and sequenced. In the first round, RT-PCR was carried out with HTBI primers, and a multiplex PCR formed the second round. TCRdb ran MiXCR on the multiplex PCR reads and lists one entry per CDR3 protein. The sample includes 660,000 or so distinct CDR3 sequences, just over 40% of them seen just once. The sequencing input was peripheral blood. Receptor source: an adult man with Graves' ophthalmopathy.

The chain has TRBV9 and TRBJ2-2, with 7 bases aligning to TRBD2. Germline assignment: CDR1 SGDLS and CDR2 YYNGEE. The CDR3 loop spans 15 amino acids. V trimming: 2 bases; J trimming: 5 bases; junction bases outside the gene matches: 6. CDR3 loop: CASSVWGRETGELFF. CDR3 nucleotides: TGTGCCAGCAGCGTCTGGGGGAGGGAAACCGGGGAGCTGTTTTTT.

CDR3 bases: TGTGCCAGCAGTGAATCTAGCGGGTACGAGCAGTACACCATATATTTT. This gives the protein CASSESSGYEQYTIYF. The chain couples TRBV25-1 to TRBJ1-3, with D hard to call. The V gene lost 1 base and the J gene lost 8 bases, with 18 bases spanning the gap. CDR1 and CDR2 from the germline V gene are MGHDK and SYGVNS. This CDR3 spans 16 amino acids. The full variable domain, in which reference TRBV25-1 and TRBJ1-3 provide the parts outside the CDR3, is EADIYQTPRYLVIGTGKKITLECSQTMGHDKMYWYQQDPGMELHLIHYSYGVNSTEKGDLSSESTVSRIRTEHFPLTLESARPSHTSQYLCASSESSGYEQYTIYFGEGSWLTVV.